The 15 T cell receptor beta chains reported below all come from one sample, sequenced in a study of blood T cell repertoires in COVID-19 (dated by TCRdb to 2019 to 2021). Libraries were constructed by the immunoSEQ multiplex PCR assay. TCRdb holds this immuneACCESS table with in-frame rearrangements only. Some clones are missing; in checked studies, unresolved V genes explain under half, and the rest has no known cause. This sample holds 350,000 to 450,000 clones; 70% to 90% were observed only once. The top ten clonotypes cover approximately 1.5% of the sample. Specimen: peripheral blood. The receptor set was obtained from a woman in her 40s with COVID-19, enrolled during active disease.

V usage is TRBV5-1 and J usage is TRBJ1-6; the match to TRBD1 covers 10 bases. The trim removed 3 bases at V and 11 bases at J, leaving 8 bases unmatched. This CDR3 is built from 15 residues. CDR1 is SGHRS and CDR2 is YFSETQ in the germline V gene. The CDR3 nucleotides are TGCGCCAGCAGCTCCGGGACAGGGGAGTCCCCACCCCTCCACTTT. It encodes CASSSGTGESPPLHF.

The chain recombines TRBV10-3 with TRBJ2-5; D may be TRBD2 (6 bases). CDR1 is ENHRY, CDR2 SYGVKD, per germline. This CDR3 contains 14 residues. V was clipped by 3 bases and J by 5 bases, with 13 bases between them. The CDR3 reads CAISDLGGLETQYF. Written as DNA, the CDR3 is TGTGCCATCAGTGACCTCGGGGGACTGGAGACCCAGTACTTC.

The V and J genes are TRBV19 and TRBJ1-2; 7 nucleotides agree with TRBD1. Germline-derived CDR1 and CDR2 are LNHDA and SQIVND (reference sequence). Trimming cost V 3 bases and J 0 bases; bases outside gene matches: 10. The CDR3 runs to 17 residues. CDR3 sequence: CASSIAGTEYSNYGYTF. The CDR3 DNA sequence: TGTGCCAGTAGTATTGCGGGGACAGAATATTCTAACTATGGCTACACCTTC. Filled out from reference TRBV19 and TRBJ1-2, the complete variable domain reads DGGITQSPKYLFRKEGQNVTLSCEQNLNHDAMYWYRQDPGQGLRLIYYSQIVNDFQKGDIAEGYSVSREKKESFPLTVTSAQKNPTAFYLCASSIAGTEYSNYGYTFGSGTRLTVV.

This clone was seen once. The CDR3: CASSLPVGQGSIYEQYF. Here the CDR3 DNA reads TGTGCCAGCAGCTTACCCGTCGGACAGGGTTCGATCTACGAGCAGTACTTC. This chain connects TRBV7-8 to TRBJ2-7; 8 bases are a match to TRBD1. Germline-derived CDR1 and CDR2 are SGHVS and FQNEAQ. CDR3 size: 17 residues. The J segment lost 3 bases and the V segment lost 2 bases, leaving 12 bases of the junction unmatched.

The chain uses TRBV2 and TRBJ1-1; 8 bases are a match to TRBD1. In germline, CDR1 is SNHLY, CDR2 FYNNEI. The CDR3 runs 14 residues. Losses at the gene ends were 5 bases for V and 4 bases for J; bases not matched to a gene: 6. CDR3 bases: TGTGCCAGCAGTCCCCTTCAGGGGGCCACTGAAGCTTTCTTT. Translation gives CASSPLQGATEAFF.

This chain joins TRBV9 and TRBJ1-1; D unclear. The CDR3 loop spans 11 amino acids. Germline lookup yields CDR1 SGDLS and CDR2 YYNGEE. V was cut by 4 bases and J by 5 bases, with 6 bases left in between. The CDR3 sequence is CASSPGTEAFF. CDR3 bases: TGTGCCAGCAGCCCGGGGACTGAAGCTTTCTTT. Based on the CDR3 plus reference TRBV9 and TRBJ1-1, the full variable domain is DSGVTQTPKHLITATGQRVTLRCSPRSGDLSVYWYQQSLDQGLQFLIQYYNGEERAKGNILERFSAQQFPDLHSELNLSSLELGDSALYFCASSPGTEAFFGQGTRLTVV.

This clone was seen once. The CDR3 loop reads CASSLTENTIYF. The CDR3 DNA reads as TGTGCCAGCAGCTTAACAGAGAACACCATATATTTT. The rearrangement links TRBV7-9 to TRBJ1-3; D is uncertain. This CDR3 region has 12 residues. Germline V gene sequence: CDR1 SEHNR, CDR2 FQNEAQ (reference sequence). The V end lost 2 bases, the J end lost 7 bases, and 6 bases lay between the germline ends.

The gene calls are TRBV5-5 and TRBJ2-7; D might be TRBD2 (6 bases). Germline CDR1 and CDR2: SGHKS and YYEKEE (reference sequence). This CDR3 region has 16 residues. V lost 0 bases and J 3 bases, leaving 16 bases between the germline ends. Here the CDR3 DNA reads TGTGCCAGCAGCTTGGAGGTTAGCGGAGCTATCTACGAGCAGTACTTC. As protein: CASSLEVSGAIYEQYF.

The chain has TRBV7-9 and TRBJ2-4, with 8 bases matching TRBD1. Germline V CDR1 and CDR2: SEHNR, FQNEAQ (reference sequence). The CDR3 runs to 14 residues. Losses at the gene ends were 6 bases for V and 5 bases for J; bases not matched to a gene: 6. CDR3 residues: CASRGDRGENIQYF. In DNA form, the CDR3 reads TGTGCCAGCAGGGGAGACAGGGGAGAAAACATTCAGTACTTC.

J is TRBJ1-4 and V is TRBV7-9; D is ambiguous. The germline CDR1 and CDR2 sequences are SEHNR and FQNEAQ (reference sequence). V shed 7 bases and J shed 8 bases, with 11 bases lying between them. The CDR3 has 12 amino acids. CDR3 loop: CASIGGGEKLFF. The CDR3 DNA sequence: TGTGCCAGCATAGGCGGCGGGGAAAAACTGTTTTTT.

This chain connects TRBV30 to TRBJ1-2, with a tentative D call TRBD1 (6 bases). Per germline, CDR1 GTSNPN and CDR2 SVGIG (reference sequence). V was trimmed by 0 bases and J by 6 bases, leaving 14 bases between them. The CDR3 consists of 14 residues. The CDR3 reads CAWSVNWGQDGYTF. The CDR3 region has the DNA TGTGCCTGGAGTGTAAACTGGGGGCAGGATGGCTACACCTTC.

The CDR3 DNA sequence: TGTGCCAGCAGCGGAAGCGGCTACAATGAGCAGTTCTTC. Protein sequence: CASSGSGYNEQFF. The rearrangement uses TRBV9 and TRBJ2-1; a possible D gene is TRBD2 (5 bases). The CDR3 is 13 residues long. With 3 bases removed from V and 3 bases from J, the gap between germline ends came to 7 bases. Germline-derived CDR1 and CDR2 are SGDLS and YYNGEE.

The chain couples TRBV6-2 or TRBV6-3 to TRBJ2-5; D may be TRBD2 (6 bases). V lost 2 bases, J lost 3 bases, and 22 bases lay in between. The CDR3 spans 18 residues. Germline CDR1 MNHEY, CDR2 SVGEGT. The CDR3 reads CASSYLRGTGRIKETQYF. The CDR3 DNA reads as TGTGCCAGCAGTTACCTTCGGGGGACCGGACGGATAAAAGAGACCCAGTACTTC.

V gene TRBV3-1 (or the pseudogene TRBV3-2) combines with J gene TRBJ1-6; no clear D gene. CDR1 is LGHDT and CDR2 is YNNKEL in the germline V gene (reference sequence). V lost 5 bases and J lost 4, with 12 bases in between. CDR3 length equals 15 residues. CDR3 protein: CASSWQEAYNSPLHF. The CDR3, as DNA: TGTGCCAGCAGCTGGCAGGAGGCTTATAATTCACCCCTCCACTTT.

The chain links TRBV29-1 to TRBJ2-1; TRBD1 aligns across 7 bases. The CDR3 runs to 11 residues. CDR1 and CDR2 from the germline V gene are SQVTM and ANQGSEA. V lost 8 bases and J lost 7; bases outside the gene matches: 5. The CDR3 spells CSYRQGNEQFF. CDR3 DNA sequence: TGCAGCTACCGACAGGGTAATGAGCAGTTCTTC.